The rows below give T cell receptor beta chains drawn from one sample of a study of PD-L1 blockade in urothelial cancer. TCRdb's table, derived via immunoSEQ multiplex PCR, lists solely in-frame clones and lacks some. The profile shows under 120,000 clones, roughly 84% of them singletons. The material was PBMCs, obtained around atezolizumab (anti-PD-L1) treatment. The source of these receptors is a man over 45 with urothelial cancer. Both conserved end residues are trimmed from each CDR3. Fields, in order: V gene, CDR3 protein.

>TRBV5-1
ASGLAGATQY
>TRBV2
AAIPPREAALFSREQY
>TRBV5-5
ASSLVQGHSGNTIY
>TRBV15
ATSSGTASYEQY
>TRBV10-1
ASSQGKETQY
>TRBV5-6
ASSLDGGLYNSPLH
>TRBV2
ASSELGTGGANVLT
>TRBV13
ASSSTGTGVGYT
>TRBV11-1
ASSLASGGQFEAF
>TRBV21-1
ASTGDRVEQPQH
>TRBV27
ASSLKPGGASYGYT
>TRBV5-1
ASSLVAGGRTGELF
>TRBV7-2
ASSLGPGDRGYT
>TRBV2
ASRDTQGEVTEAF
>TRBV28
ASSLSPGVADTGELF
>TRBV27
ASQAGGPYNEQF
>TRBV28
ASSGTVSYEQY
>TRBV5-1
ASSLDLAGGPSDTQY
>TRBV11-2
ASSRSSGTGLPDTQY
>TRBV5-1
ASSFGTGRGNTEAF
>TRBV15
ATSRVNFGEYQETQY
>TRBV19
ASSTTGRSNQPQH
>TRBV7-2
ASRATGLAGAHEQY
>TRBV6-1
ASTAGDSNSPLH
>TRBV2
ASSAGVYGYT
>TRBV9
ASSRGTEAF
>TRBV28
ASAARGGNEKLF
>TRBV2
ASSDSGIRYNEQF
>TRBV5-5
ASSLAGVRQPQH
>TRBV30
AWSSEETQY
>TRBV6-5
ASSSPSYNEQF
>TRBV6-1
ASSEALRQGGRNQPQH
>TRBV15
ATSRGGTGIDEQF